This T cell receptor (beta chain) was captured in a study of shared clonotypes between healthy human individuals. Study as a whole: The study drew on a couple of women and three men aged 18 to 49 as donors.

This clone was observed a handful of times. Unmatched junction bases numbered 3, after V lost 3 bases and J lost 13 bases. The germline gives CDR1 SGHDN, CDR2 FVKESK. This CDR3 is 11 amino acids long. TCRdb keeps only in-frame clones here, not all; method: immunoSEQ multiplex PCR. The repertoire has around 1.1 million clones, around 77% of them found once; the top ten carry approximately 0.9%. Sequencing input: memory CD4+ T cells from PBMCs. The subset was: CD45RA-negative fraction. The J gene is TRBJ2-1, the V gene TRBV14; 7 bases agree with TRBD1. The receptor comes from a man between 18 and 29 years old in good health. Some clones in this sample may be carry-over from other donors' samples. CDR3 loop: CASSHGTVQFF. CDR3 in DNA: TGTGCCAGCAGCCACGGGACAGTCCAGTTCTTC.